This paragraph covers one T cell receptor (beta chain) sequence. Data came from immunoSEQ multiplex PCR; TCRdb stores just in-frame clones and leaves some out. The table lists roughly 250,000 clones, roughly 87% of them singletons, with about 6% in the top ten. This CDR3 is built from 14 residues. Deletions cut 2 bases from V and 0 bases from J, with 5 bases between. In germline, CDR1 is SGHVS, CDR2 FQNEAQ. The sample is drawn from a study of blood T cell repertoires in COVID-19. On the study more broadly: The United States, Italy and Spain supplied acute and convalescent COVID-19 samples. Nucleic acid was either cDNA or gDNA, and it came from T cells, B-cell-depleted T cells, or PBMCs.

The sequenced material came from PBMCs or T cells enriched from blood (not recorded which). The receptor was derived from a young woman with acute COVID-19. The chain employs TRBV7-8 and TRBJ1-5; no clear D gene. The CDR3 is CASSLPYSNQPQHF. The CDR3, as DNA: TGTGCCAGCAGCTTACCCTATAGCAATCAGCCCCAGCATTTT. The whole variable domain, remainder taken from reference TRBV7-8 and TRBJ1-5, is GAGVSQSPRYKVAKRGQDVALRCDPISGHVSLFWYQQALGQGPEFLTYFQNEAQLDKSGLPSDRFFAERPEGSVSTLKIQRTQQEDSAVYLCASSLPYSNQPQHFGDGTRLSIL.